This TCR beta chain is drawn from a study of radiotherapy plus CTLA-4 blockade in lung cancer. The overall study: Patients showed objective responses in 15% to 20% of cases and disease control in less than 35%.

Using immunoSEQ multiplex PCR, the repertoire was profiled, and TCRdb retains in-frame clones only, with some absent. The sample contains tens of thousands of clones, roughly 77% of which appear only once. The CDR3 totals 14 residues. V shed 0 bases and J shed 7 bases, with 12 bases lying between them. Germline V gives CDR1 SGHVS, CDR2 FNYEAQ. Only one count was recorded for this clone. Focal radiation plus CTLA-4 blockade with ipilimumab was given to patients with chemo-refractory metastatic non-small-cell lung cancer. Sample: peripheral blood, taken from a patient treated with radiotherapy plus ipilimumab. The V and J genes are TRBV7-6 and TRBJ2-5, with D possibly TRBD2 on 5 matching bases. This receptor was obtained from a human donor with non-small cell lung cancer that progressed on radiotherapy plus ipilimumab. This CDR3 reads CASSLAEGPTTQYF. The CDR3 DNA follows: TGTGCCAGCAGCTTAGCCGAGGGCCCGACGACCCAGTACTTC.